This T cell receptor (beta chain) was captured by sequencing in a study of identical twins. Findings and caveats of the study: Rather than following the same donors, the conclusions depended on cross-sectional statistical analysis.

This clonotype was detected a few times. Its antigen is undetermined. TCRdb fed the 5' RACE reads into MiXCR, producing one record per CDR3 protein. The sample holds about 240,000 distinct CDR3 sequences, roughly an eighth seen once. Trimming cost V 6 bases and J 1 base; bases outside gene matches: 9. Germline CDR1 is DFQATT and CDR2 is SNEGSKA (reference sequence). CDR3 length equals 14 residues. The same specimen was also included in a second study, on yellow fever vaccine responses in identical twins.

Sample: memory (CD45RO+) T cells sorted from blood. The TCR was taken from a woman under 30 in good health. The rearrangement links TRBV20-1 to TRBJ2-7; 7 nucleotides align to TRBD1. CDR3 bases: TGCAGTGCAACAGAAGGGGACAGATCCTACGAGCAGTACTTC. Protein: CSATEGDRSYEQYF.